What follows are 24 T cell receptor beta chains derived from one specimen sequenced in a study of CD8+ T cells in alopecia areata. Sequencing used cDNA as its template, made by extracting RNA and reverse transcribing it. The protocol was immunoSEQ multiplex PCR, while the TCRdb copy is restricted to in-frame clones and leaves out a portion. The sample includes approximately 280,000 clones, none of them occurring once. Sorting of pooled cutaneous lymph node cells used CD4, CD8alpha, NKG2D, NKG2ACE and other markers. The sample was CD4+ T cells sorted from a lymph node. The receptors here all came from a C3H/HeJ mouse with alopecia areata. These mice share the MHC haplotype H2-k.

In this sample, this clone turned up a few times. Each gene name is a mouse one. The read ends 4 residues shy of where the CDR3 ends; the end is completed using the germline J gene. The chain is built from TRBV1 and TRBJ1-1; 11 positions match TRBD1. In germline, CDR1 is NSQYPW, CDR2 LRSPGD (reference sequence). The CDR3 runs to 15 residues. The sequenced part of the CDR3 DNA is TGCACCTGCAGTGCAGATCCGGGACAGGGGGAA. Its protein product is CTCSADPGQGE. The CDR3 in its entirety is CTCSADPGQGEEVFF.

For this clone: The gene symbols are mouse symbols. The DNA ends 4 residues before the CDR3 does, and the rest of the CDR3 is filled in from the germline J gene. Other nucleotide sequences in the sample specify the same CDR3. The V call is TRBV13-2, the J call TRBJ2-5; 10 positions agree with TRBD1. The V gene's germline CDR1 is NNHNN and CDR2 SYGAGS (reference sequence). This CDR3 contains 14 residues. CDR3 loop: CASGDAGQGDTQYF. CDR3 bases read: TGTGCCAGCGGTGATGCGGGACAGGGGGAC.

In its sample, this clone was seen a few times. Mouse names are used for the genes. The CDR3 is cut off 4 residues early in the read; its end comes from the germline J gene. The chain couples TRBV5 to TRBJ2-3; weak D call: TRBD1 (5 bases). Trimming took off 4 bases at V and 2 bases at J, with 13 bases between the two ends. The CDR3 has 15 amino acids. Germline V gene data show CDR1 as LGHNA and CDR2 as YNLKQL (reference sequence). Partial CDR3 DNA: TGTGCCAGCAGCCGCCGACAGCCTGTTGCAGAA. It yields the protein CASSRRQPVAE. From start to end, the CDR3 is CASSRRQPVAETLYF.

This clone was found a few times. Here the gene names and germline are mouse. The read ends 4 residues before the CDR3 terminus; that terminus is restored from the germline J gene. This chain connects TRBV13-2 to TRBJ1-1, with 7 bases matching TRBD1. Germline trimming cut 5 bases from V and 4 bases from J; bases unmatched to any gene: 5. CDR3 length: 13 amino acids. Germline V CDR1 and CDR2: NNHNN, SYGAGS (reference sequence). The CDR3 sequence: CASGNRGGTEVFF. The covered CDR3 bases are TGTGCCAGCGGGAACAGGGGCGGCACA.

This clone has at least ten counts. Any gene name here is a mouse gene name. The read gets to within 4 residues of the CDR3 end, and the germline J gene fills in the rest. Other DNA sequences in the same sample also yield this CDR3. The chain employs TRBV17 and TRBJ2-3, with D maybe TRBD2 (6 bases). The V gene's germline CDR1 is MNHDT and CDR2 YYDKIL. The germline V and J ends were trimmed by 0 bases and 3 bases, with 7 bases remaining between them. The CDR3 loop spans 14 amino acids. The CDR3 reads CASSREGGAETLYF. Incomplete CDR3 DNA: TGTGCTAGCAGTAGAGAGGGGGGAGCAGAA.

This clone has more than one count but fewer than ten. The genes are named according to mouse. The read ends 4 residues early relative to the CDR3; the germline J gene fills the gap. Other DNA sequences of this sample code for an identical CDR3. This chain connects TRBV13-3 to TRBJ2-5, with D possibly matching TRBD1 (6 bases). This CDR3 has 13 residues. The V gene lost 7 bases and the J gene lost 0 bases, with 9 bases spanning the gap. The germline gives CDR1 NNHDY, CDR2 SYVADS. The covered CDR3 bases are TGTGCCAGCCGGGACAACAACCAAGAC. Protein sequence: CASRDNNQD. The whole CDR3 sequence reads CASRDNNQDTQYF.

There are a few counts of this clone. Genes and germline are mouse. The sequenced fragment ends 4 residues before the CDR3 boundary, so the rest is inferred from the germline J gene. This sequence joins TRBV5 and TRBJ1-2; tentative D call: TRBD1 (6 bases). V lost 0 bases and J lost 1, with 9 bases in between. The CDR3 has 15 amino acids. CDR1 is LGHNA and CDR2 is YNLKQL in the germline V gene (reference sequence). CDR3: CASSQEGTLNSDYTF. The DNA read from the CDR3 is TGTGCCAGCAGCCAAGAAGGGACATTAAACTCC.

This clone was detected only a few times. Mouse gene names and germline throughout. The read ends 4 residues early relative to the CDR3; the germline J gene fills the gap. The chain carries TRBV5 and TRBJ2-5; TRBD2 matches at 12 bases. Germline CDR1 LGHNA, CDR2 YNLKQL (reference sequence). CDR3 length: 17 residues. Trimming removed 1 base from V and 0 bases from J; junction bases left unmatched: 2. This CDR3 reads CASSQGTGGENQDTQYF. The sequenced part of the CDR3 DNA is TGTGCCAGCAGCCAAGGGACTGGGGGGGAAAACCAAGAC.

In regard to this clone: Each gene name is a mouse one. From the germline J gene comes the end of the CDR3, since the read stops 4 residues before it. V usage is TRBV13-1 and J usage is TRBJ1-1; tentative D call: TRBD1 (6 bases). The CDR3 contains 15 residues. Trimming pared 3 bases from V and 1 base from J, leaving 13 bases between. Germline assignment: CDR1 NSHNY and CDR2 SYGAGN. This CDR3 reads CASSGSRDKNTEVFF. The DNA read from the CDR3 is TGTGCCAGCAGTGGGAGCCGGGACAAAAACACA.

Remarks on this clone: Mouse germline and gene names are used. Read coverage stops 4 residues before the CDR3 terminus; the germline J gene supplies the remainder. The rearrangement uses TRBV19 and TRBJ2-1; D is possibly TRBD2 (6 bases). V was cut by 5 bases and J by 1 base, with 13 bases left in between. The CDR3 totals 15 residues. The germline gives CDR1 FNHDT, CDR2 SITEND (reference sequence). The CDR3 sequence: CASSPLGSNYAEQFF. CDR3 bases read: TGTGCCAGCAGCCCTCTGGGGTCAAACTATGCT. Full variable domain (missing parts from reference TRBV19 and TRBJ2-1): GGIITQTPKFLIGQEGQKLTLKCQQNFNHDTMYWYRQDSGKGLRLIYYSITENDLQKGDLSEGYDASREKKSSFSLTVTSAQKNEMAVFLCASSPLGSNYAEQFFGPGTRLTVL.

As regards this clone: Germline and genes: mouse. The missing CDR3 end, 4 residues past where the read stops, is filled in from the germline J gene. V is TRBV13-2 and J is TRBJ2-7, with D hard to call. The CDR3 contains 13 residues. The V gene's germline CDR1 is NNHNN and CDR2 SYGAGS (reference sequence). V gave up 4 bases and J gave up 0 bases, with 8 bases separating them. The CDR3 region is CASGRLSSYEQYF. The part of the CDR3 DNA that was read is TGTGCCAGCGGTAGACTTAGCTCCTAT.

This clone was observed a few times. Genes here carry mouse names. The read stops 4 residues short of the end of the CDR3; the missing end is completed from the germline J gene. This chain joins TRBV13-1 and TRBJ2-5; D is unresolved. CDR3 length equals 14 residues. Germline V gene lookup returns CDR1 NSHNY and CDR2 SYGAGN. V lost 0 bases to trimming and J lost 2 bases, with 7 bases between them. The part of the CDR3 DNA that was read is TGTGCCAGCAGTGATGCTAACAGCCAAGAC. Translated, it gives CASSDANSQD. The entire CDR3 is CASSDANSQDTQYF.

Of note for this clone: Gene names are the mouse ones. The read is 4 residues too short to cover the CDR3 end, so that end is filled in from the germline J gene. The V gene is TRBV13-2, the J gene TRBJ2-2; a weak D match, TRBD1 (6 bases). This CDR3 is 13 amino acids long. Germline loops: CDR1 NNHNN, CDR2 SYGAGS (reference sequence). Trimming pared 5 bases from V and 5 bases from J, leaving 10 bases between. CDR3 bases read: TGTGCCAGCGGCCACAGGGAAACCGGG. Protein sequence: CASGHRETG. The CDR3 in its entirety is CASGHRETGQLYF.

Details on this clone: Gene names and germline match the mouse. The read falls 4 residues short of the CDR3 end, and the missing part is taken from the germline J gene. Other DNA sequences in the sample encode the same CDR3. This chain links TRBV1 with TRBJ2-7; 11 bases are shared with TRBD2. The CDR3 spans 13 residues. Germline loops: CDR1 NSQYPW, CDR2 LRSPGD (reference sequence). The covered CDR3 bases are TGCACCTGCAGTGGGGACTGGGGGTAT. This sequence encodes CTCSGDWGY. The entire CDR3 protein reads CTCSGDWGYEQYF.

A few counts support this clone. The listed genes are named as in mouse. The CDR3 goes on 4 residues after the read ends, and that part is filled in from the germline J gene. The chain combines TRBV5 with TRBJ2-7; 8 nucleotides match TRBD1. The germline V gene has CDR1 LGHNA and CDR2 YNLKQL (reference sequence). This CDR3 comprises 15 residues. The junction had 3 bases not matched to a gene; V was cut back by 2 bases and J by 0 bases. The CDR3 protein is CASSQPGQDSYEQYF. Partial CDR3 DNA: TGTGCCAGCAGCCAACCGGGACAGGACTCCTAT.

This clone was detected a few times. The gene names here belong to mouse. With the read ending 4 residues before the CDR3 end, the germline J gene is used to fill in that end. The chain has TRBV1 and TRBJ2-1; 10 bases map to TRBD1. This CDR3 region has 15 residues. Germline V lookup: CDR1 NSQYPW, CDR2 LRSPGD (reference sequence). Germline trimming cut 6 bases from V and 3 bases from J; bases unmatched to any gene: 5. The DNA read from the CDR3 is TGCACCTGCAGGGACCGGGACAGGGGCTATGCT. Residues: CTCRDRDRGYA. The whole CDR3 sequence reads CTCRDRDRGYAEQFF.

As concerns this clone: Genes here carry mouse names. With the read ending 4 residues before the CDR3 end, the germline J gene is used to fill in that end. The chain has TRBV31 and TRBJ2-3; 8 positions match TRBD2. V lost 1 base to trimming and J lost 1 base; unmatched junction nucleotides: 4. Per germline, CDR1 GKSSPN and CDR2 SITVG. The length of the CDR3 is 15 residues. Partial CDR3 DNA: TGTGCCTGGAGTCCGGGACTGGTACGTGCAGAA. It specifies CAWSPGLVRAE. The CDR3 in its entirety is CAWSPGLVRAETLYF.

This clone was seen only a few times. Here the gene names and germline are mouse. The read is 4 residues too short to cover the CDR3 end, so that end is filled in from the germline J gene. The rearrangement links TRBV19 to TRBJ1-1; tentatively, D is TRBD1 (6 bases). The CDR3 runs 15 residues. From germline, CDR1 is FNHDT and CDR2 SITEND (reference sequence). V dropped 4 bases and J dropped 0 bases, with 13 bases sitting between them. CDR3 DNA (partial): TGTGCCAGCAGTTCCCCGGGACAAACAAACACA. Amino acids: CASSSPGQTNT. The whole CDR3 sequence is CASSSPGQTNTEVFF.

This clone occurred a few times. The genes are named according to mouse. The read is 4 residues too short to cover the CDR3 end, so that end is filled in from the germline J gene. The genes are TRBV1 and TRBJ2-1; D ambiguous. V gave up 3 bases and J gave up 2 bases, with 8 bases separating them. The CDR3 length is 14 residues. CDR1 and CDR2 from the germline V gene are NSQYPW and LRSPGD (reference sequence). The DNA read from the CDR3 is TGCACCTGCAGTGCCTCGACACACTATGCT. Translated, it gives CTCSASTHYA. The whole CDR3 sequence reads CTCSASTHYAEQFF.

This clone has just a few counts. Genes and germline come from the mouse. The read ends 4 residues shy of where the CDR3 ends; the end is completed using the germline J gene. The genes are TRBV31 and TRBJ2-4; 12 nucleotides agree with TRBD2. Per germline, CDR1 GKSSPN and CDR2 SITVG. This CDR3 is built from 13 residues. This chain's CDR3 is CAFDWGGANTLYF. The sequenced part of the CDR3 DNA is TGTGCCTTTGACTGGGGGGGCGCCAAC.

As regards this clone: Genes here carry mouse names. The DNA ends 4 residues before the CDR3 does, and the rest of the CDR3 is filled in from the germline J gene. This chain connects TRBV5 to TRBJ2-2; maybe TRBD1 (6 bases). V lost 1 base and J lost 2, with 11 bases in between. CDR1 and CDR2 from the germline V gene are LGHNA and YNLKQL (reference sequence). The CDR3 is made up of 16 amino acids. Incomplete CDR3 DNA: TGTGCCAGCAGCCAAGTAAACAGGGTGAACACCGGG. The encoded protein is CASSQVNRVNTG. In full, the CDR3 reads CASSQVNRVNTGQLYF.

This clone was seen many times. Gene names follow the mouse nomenclature. The missing CDR3 end, 4 residues past where the read stops, is filled in from the germline J gene. The sample carries other DNA sequences with the same CDR3. The genes are TRBV1 and TRBJ2-5; 7 bases are shared with TRBD2. The length of the CDR3 is 13 residues. Germline V lookup: CDR1 NSQYPW, CDR2 LRSPGD (reference sequence). The sequenced part of the CDR3 DNA is TGCACCTGCAGTGCTGGGGGGAAAGAC. Protein sequence: CTCSAGGKD. The full CDR3 sequence reads CTCSAGGKDTQYF.

This clone was seen a few times. Gene names and germline match the mouse. The identical CDR3 is also encoded by other nucleotide sequences in the sample. The sequenced part of the CDR3 DNA is TGTGCCAGCAGTATGACCGGGGGGAACCAAGAC. Translation gives CASSMTGGNQD. In full, the CDR3 is CASSMTGGNQDTQYF. V gene TRBV19 combines with J gene TRBJ2-5; D is possibly TRBD2 (6 bases). The CDR3 end falls 4 residues outside the read, so it is completed with the germline J gene. Per germline, CDR1 FNHDT and CDR2 SITEND (reference sequence). With 2 bases removed from V and 0 bases from J, the gap between germline ends came to 10 bases. The CDR3 contains 15 residues. The entire variable domain, with the rest obtained from reference TRBV19 and TRBJ2-5, is as follows: GGIITQTPKFLIGQEGQKLTLKCQQNFNHDTMYWYRQDSGKGLRLIYYSITENDLQKGDLSEGYDASREKKSSFSLTVTSAQKNEMAVFLCASSMTGGNQDTQYFGPGTRLLVL.

This clone appeared a few times. Gene names refer to mouse genes. The read ends 4 residues before the CDR3 terminus; that terminus is restored from the germline J gene. The identical CDR3 is also encoded by other nucleotide sequences in the sample. This sequence joins TRBV5 and TRBJ2-5; weak D call: TRBD1 (6 bases). Trimming shortened V by 0 bases and J by 0 bases, and 7 bases separated the two germline ends. Germline V lookup: CDR1 LGHNA, CDR2 YNLKQL (reference sequence). The CDR3 runs 15 residues. CDR3 residues: CASSQEGGNQDTQYF. CDR3 DNA (partial): TGTGCCAGCAGCCAAGAAGGGGGTAACCAAGAC.